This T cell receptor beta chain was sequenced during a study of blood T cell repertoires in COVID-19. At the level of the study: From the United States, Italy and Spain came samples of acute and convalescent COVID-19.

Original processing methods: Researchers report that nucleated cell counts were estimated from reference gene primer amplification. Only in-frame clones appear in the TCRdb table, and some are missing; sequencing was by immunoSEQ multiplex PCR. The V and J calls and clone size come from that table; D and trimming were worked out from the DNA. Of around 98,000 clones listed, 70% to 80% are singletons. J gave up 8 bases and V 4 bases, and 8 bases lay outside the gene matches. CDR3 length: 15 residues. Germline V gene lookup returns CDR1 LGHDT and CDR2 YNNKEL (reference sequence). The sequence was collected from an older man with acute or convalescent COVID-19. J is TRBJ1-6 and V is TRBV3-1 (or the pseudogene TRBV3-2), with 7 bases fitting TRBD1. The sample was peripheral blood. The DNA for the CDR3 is TGTGCCAGCAGCCCCTTAAGACAGGGTTATTCACCCCTCCACTTT. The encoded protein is CASSPLRQGYSPLHF.